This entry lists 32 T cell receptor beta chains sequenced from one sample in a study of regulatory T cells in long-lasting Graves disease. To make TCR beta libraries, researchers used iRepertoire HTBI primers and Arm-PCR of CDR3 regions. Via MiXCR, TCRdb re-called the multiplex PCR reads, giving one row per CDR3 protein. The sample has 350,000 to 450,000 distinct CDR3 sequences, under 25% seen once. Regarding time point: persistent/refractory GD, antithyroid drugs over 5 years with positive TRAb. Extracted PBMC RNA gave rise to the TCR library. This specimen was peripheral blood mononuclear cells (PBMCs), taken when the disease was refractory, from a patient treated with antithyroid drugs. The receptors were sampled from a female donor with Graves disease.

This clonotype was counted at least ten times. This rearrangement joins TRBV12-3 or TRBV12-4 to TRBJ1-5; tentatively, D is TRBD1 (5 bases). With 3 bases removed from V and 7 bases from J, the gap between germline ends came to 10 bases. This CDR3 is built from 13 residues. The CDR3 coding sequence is TGTGCCAGCAGTTTTGGCCAGGGCCAGCCCCAGCATTTT. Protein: CASSFGQGQPQHF.

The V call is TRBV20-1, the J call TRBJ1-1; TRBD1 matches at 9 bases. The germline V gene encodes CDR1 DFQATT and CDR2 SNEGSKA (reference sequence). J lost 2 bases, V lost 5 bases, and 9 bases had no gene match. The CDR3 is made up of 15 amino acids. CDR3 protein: CSAYPGTGTNTEAFF. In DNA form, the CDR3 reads TGCAGTGCTTATCCCGGGACAGGGACAAACACTGAAGCTTTCTTT.

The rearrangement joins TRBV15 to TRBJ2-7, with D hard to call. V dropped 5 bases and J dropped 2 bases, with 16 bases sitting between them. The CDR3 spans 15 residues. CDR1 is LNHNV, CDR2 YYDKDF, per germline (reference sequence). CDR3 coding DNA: TGTGCCACCAGCCTCTTTCGGGCTACGACCTACGAGCAGTACTTC. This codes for CATSLFRATTYEQYF.

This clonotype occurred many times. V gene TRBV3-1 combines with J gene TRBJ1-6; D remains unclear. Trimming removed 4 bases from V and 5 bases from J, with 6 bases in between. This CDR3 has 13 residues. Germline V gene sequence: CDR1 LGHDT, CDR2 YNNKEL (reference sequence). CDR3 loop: CASSLGDNSPLHF. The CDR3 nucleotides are TGTGCCAGCAGCCTAGGAGATAATTCACCCCTCCACTTT.

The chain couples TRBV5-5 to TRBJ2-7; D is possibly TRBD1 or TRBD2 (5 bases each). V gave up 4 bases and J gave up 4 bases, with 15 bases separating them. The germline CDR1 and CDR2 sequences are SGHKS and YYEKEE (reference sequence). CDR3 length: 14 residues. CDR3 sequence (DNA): TGTGCCAGCAGCCTGTCCGGGACGGAATACGAGCAGTACTTC. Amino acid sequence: CASSLSGTEYEQYF.

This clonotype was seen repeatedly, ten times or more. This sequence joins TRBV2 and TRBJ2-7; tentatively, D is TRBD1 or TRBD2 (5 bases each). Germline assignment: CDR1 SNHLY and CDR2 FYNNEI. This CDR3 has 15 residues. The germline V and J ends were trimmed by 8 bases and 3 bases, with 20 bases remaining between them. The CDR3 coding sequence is TGTGCCAGCCAAGAAGGGGACGTCGGTTTCTACGAGCAGTACTTC. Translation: CASQEGDVGFYEQYF.

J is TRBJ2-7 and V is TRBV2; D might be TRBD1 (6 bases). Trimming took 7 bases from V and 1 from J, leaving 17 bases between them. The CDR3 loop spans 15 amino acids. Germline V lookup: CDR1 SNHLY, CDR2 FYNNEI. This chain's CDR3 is CASIKDSSPSYEQYF. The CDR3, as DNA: TGTGCCAGCATTAAGGACAGCTCCCCTTCCTACGAGCAGTACTTC.

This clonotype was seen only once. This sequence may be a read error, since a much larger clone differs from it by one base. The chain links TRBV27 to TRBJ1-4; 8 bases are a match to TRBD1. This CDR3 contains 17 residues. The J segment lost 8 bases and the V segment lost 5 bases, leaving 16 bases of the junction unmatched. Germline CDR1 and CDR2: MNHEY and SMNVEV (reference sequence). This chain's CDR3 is CASSLKIERTGFEKLFF. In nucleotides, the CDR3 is TGTGCCAGCAGTCTCAAAATCGAAAGGACAGGGTTCGAAAAACTGTTTTTT. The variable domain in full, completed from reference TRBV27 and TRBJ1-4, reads EAQVTQNPRYLITVTGKKLTVTCSQNMNHEYMSWYRQDPGLGLRQIYYSMNVEVTDKGDVPEGYKVSRKEKRNFPLILESPSPNQTSLYFCASSLKIERTGFEKLFFGSGTQLSVL.

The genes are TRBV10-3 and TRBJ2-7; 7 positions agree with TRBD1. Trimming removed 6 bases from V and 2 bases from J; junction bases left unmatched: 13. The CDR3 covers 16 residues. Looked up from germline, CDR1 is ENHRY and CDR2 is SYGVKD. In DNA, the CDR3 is TGTGCCATCAGCAGGGACAGCGGAATCGCCCCCTACGAGCAGTACTTC. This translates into CAISRDSGIAPYEQYF.

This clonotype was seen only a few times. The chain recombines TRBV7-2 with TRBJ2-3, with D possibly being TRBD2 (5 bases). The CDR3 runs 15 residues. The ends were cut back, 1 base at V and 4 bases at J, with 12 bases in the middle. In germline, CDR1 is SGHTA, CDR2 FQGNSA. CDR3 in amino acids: CASSLESGWADTQYF. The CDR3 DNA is TGTGCCAGCAGCTTAGAATCGGGATGGGCAGATACGCAGTATTTT.

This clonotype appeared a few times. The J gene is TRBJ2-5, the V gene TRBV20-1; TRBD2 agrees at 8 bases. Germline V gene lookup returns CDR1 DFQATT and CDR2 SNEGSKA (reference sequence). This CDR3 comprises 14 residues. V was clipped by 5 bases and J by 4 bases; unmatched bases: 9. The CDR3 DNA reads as TGCAGTGCTGAGTCAGCGGGAGTGGGAGAGACCCAGTACTTC. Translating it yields CSAESAGVGETQYF.

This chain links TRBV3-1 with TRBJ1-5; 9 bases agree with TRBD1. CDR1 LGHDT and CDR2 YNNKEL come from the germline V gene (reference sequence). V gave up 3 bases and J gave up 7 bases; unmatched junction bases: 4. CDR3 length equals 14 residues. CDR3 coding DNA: TGTGCCAGCAGCCACCGGACAGGGGCCCAGCCCCAGCATTTT. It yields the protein CASSHRTGAQPQHF.

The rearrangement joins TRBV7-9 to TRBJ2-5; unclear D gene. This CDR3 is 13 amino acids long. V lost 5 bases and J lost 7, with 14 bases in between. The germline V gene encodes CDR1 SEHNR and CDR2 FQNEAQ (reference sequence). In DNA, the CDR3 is TGTGCCAGCAGCCAGGCCCCGGTGGGGACCCAGTACTTC. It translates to CASSQAPVGTQYF.

The CDR3 DNA follows: TGTGCCAGCAGTATAGGACAGGGGGCAGGAGAGACCCAGTACTTC. Its translation: CASSIGQGAGETQYF. This chain uses TRBV25-1 with TRBJ2-5; 11 nucleotides agree with TRBD1. Germline loops: CDR1 MGHDK, CDR2 SYGVNS. The CDR3 spans 15 residues. With V trimmed by 5 bases and J by 4 bases, 6 bases remained unmatched.

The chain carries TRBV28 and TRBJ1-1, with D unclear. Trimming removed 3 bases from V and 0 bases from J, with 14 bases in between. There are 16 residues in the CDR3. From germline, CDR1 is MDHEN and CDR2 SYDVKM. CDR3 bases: TGTGCCAGCAGTTTGCCCCGCGGGGTGATGAACACTGAAGCTTTCTTT. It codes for CASSLPRGVMNTEAFF.

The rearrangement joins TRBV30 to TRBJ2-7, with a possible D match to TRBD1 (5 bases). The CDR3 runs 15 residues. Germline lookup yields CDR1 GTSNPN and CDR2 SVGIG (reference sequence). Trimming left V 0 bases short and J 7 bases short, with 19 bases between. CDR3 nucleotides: TGTGCCTGGAGTGTAATCCGTTTAGGGGTTCGGGAGCAGTACTTC. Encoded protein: CAWSVIRLGVREQYF.

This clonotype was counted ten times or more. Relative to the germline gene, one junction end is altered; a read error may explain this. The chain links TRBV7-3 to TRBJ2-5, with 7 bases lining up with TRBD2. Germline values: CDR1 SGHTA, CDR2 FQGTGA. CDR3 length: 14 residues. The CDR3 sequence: CASSLNGRLETQYF. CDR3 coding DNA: TGTGCCAGCAGTTTAAACGGGAGGCTAGAGACCCAGTACTTC.

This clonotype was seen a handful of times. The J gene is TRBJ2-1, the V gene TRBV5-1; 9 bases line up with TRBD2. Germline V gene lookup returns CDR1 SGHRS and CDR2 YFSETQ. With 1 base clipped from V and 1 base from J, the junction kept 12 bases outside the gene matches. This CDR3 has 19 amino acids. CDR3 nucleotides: TGCGCCAGCAGCTTGATGCAGGGGCTAGGACTAGCGTCCTACAATGAGCAGTTCTTC. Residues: CASSLMQGLGLASYNEQFF.

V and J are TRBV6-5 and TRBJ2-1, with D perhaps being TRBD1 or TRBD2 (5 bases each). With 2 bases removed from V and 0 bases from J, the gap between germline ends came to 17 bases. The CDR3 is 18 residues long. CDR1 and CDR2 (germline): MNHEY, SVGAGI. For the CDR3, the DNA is TGTGCCAGCAGTTACCCGGGGACGGGGCGAAGCTCCTACAATGAGCAGTTCTTC. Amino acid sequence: CASSYPGTGRSSYNEQFF.

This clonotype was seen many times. The CDR3 DNA sequence: TGTGCCAGCAGCTCAACCGGGACAGGGGTCACCGGGGAGCTGTTTTTT. Its protein product is CASSSTGTGVTGELFF. V usage is TRBV7-8 and J usage is TRBJ2-2; 10 bases agree with TRBD1. CDR3 length: 16 residues. After removal of 4 bases from V and 4 bases from J, the junction contained 6 bases not matched to a gene. Germline CDR1 reads SGHVS; CDR2 reads FQNEAQ.

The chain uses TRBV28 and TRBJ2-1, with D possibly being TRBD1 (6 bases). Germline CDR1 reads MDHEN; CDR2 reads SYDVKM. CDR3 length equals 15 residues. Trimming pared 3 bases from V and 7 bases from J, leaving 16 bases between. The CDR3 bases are TGTGCCAGCAGTTTCTGGAATCTGCAGGGGAATGAGCAGTTCTTC. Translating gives CASSFWNLQGNEQFF.

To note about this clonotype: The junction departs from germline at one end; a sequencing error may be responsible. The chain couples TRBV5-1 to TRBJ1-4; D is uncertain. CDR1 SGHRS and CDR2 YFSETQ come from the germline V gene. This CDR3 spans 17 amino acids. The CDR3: CASSLEPGVATNEKLFF. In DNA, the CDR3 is TGTGCCAGCAGCTTGGAGCCGGGTGTTGCAACTAATGAAAAACTGTTTTTT.

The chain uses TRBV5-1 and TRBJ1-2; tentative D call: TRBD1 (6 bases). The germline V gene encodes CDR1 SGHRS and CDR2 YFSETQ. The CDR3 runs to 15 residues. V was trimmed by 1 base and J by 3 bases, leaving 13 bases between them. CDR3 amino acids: CASSLWAGVHYGYTF. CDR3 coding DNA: TGCGCCAGCAGCTTGTGGGCAGGGGTTCACTATGGCTACACCTTC. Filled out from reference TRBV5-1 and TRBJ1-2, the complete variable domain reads KAGVTQTPRYLIKTRGQQVTLSCSPISGHRSVSWYQQTPGQGLQFLFEYFSETQRNKGNFPGRFSGRQFSNSRSEMNVSTLELGDSALYLCASSLWAGVHYGYTFGSGTRLTVV.

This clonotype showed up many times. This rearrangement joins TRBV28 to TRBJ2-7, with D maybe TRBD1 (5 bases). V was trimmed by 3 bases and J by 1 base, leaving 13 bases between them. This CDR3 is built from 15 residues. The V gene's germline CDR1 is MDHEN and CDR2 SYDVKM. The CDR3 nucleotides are TGTGCCAGCAGTTTGGCCATCCAGGGTTCCTACGAGCAGTACTTC. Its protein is CASSLAIQGSYEQYF.

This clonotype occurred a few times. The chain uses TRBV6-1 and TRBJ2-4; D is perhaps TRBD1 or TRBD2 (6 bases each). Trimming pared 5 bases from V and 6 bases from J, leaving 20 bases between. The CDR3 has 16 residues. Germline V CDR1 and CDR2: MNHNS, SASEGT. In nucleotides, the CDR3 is TGTGCCAGCAGTCATTCCTACTTGGGGGGCACAAACATTCAGTACTTC. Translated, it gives CASSHSYLGGTNIQYF.

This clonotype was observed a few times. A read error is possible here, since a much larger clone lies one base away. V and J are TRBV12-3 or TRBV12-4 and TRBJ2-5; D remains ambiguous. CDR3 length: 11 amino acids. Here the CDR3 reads CASSSQGTQYF. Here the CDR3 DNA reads TGTGCCAGCAGTTCTCAAGGGACCCAGTACTTC.

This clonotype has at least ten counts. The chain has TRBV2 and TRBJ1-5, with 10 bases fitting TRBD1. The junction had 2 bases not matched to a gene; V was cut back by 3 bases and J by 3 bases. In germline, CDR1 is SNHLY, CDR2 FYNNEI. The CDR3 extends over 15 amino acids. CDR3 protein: CASSDDRGHNQPQHF. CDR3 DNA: TGTGCCAGCAGTGATGACAGGGGGCACAATCAGCCCCAGCATTTT.

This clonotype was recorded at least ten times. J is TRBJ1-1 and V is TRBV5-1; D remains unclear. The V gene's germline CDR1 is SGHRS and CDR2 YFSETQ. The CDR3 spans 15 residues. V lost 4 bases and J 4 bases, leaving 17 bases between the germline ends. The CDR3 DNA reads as TGCGCCAGCAGCGGGCCTGGCGGGGTAGCCACTGAAGCTTTCTTT. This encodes CASSGPGGVATEAFF. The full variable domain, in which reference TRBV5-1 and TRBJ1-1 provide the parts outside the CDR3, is KAGVTQTPRYLIKTRGQQVTLSCSPISGHRSVSWYQQTPGQGLQFLFEYFSETQRNKGNFPGRFSGRQFSNSRSEMNVSTLELGDSALYLCASSGPGGVATEAFFGQGTRLTVV.

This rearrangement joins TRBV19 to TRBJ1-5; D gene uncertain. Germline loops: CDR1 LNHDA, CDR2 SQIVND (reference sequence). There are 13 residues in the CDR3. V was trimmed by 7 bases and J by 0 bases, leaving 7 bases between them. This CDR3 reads CASMWDSNQPQHF. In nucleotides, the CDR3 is TGTGCCAGTATGTGGGATAGCAATCAGCCCCAGCATTTT.

Here the CDR3 reads CASSLGPKQFF. The CDR3, as DNA: TGTGCCAGCTCCCTCGGGCCTAAGCAGTTCTTC. V and J are TRBV6-1 and TRBJ2-1, with unresolved D. The V and J ends lost 8 bases and 11 bases respectively, with 13 bases between them. CDR1 and CDR2 (germline): MNHNS, SASEGT. The CDR3 has 11 residues.

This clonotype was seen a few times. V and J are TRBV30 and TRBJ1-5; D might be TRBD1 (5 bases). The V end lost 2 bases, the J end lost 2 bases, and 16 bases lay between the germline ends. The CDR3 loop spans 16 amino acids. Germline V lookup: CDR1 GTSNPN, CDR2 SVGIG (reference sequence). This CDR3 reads CAWSPGTVKGNQPQHF. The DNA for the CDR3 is TGTGCCTGGAGTCCTGGGACCGTGAAGGGCAATCAGCCCCAGCATTTT.

CDR3 sequence reads: CSARDRRVSSYNSPLHF. In DNA form, the CDR3 reads TGCAGTGCTAGAGATCGAAGGGTTAGCTCCTATAATTCACCCCTCCACTTT. The chain has TRBV20-1 and TRBJ1-6; no definite D call. This CDR3 contains 17 residues. The germline CDR1 and CDR2 sequences are DFQATT and SNEGSKA (reference sequence). V lost 0 bases and J lost 0, with 12 bases in between.